The T cell receptor (beta chain) described here comes from a study of CD8+ T cells in alopecia areata. As to treatment: oral pan-JAK inhibitor, 5-10 mg twice daily. Sequencing templates came from extracted RNA that was reverse transcribed into cDNA. The data were produced by immunoSEQ multiplex PCR, yet TCRdb's version contains in-frame clones alone and is incomplete. The profile covers about 60,000 clones, with just over 45% appearing a single time and around 21% taken by the ten largest. From germline, CDR1 is SEHNR and CDR2 FQNEAQ (reference sequence). The CDR3 spans 14 residues. Trimming removed 4 bases at V and 6 bases at J, with 15 bases between. This clone was seen a single time.

Here the sequenced sample was CD8+ T cells sorted from blood, taken at approximately week 36, from a patient treated with tofacitinib. This sequence was found in a human donor with alopecia areata. The chain combines TRBV7-9 with TRBJ2-5; D call uncertain. DNA of the CDR3: TGTGCCAGCAGCTCCCCGGGCCGCTTGAAGACCCAGTACTTC. Protein sequence: CASSSPGRLKTQYF.